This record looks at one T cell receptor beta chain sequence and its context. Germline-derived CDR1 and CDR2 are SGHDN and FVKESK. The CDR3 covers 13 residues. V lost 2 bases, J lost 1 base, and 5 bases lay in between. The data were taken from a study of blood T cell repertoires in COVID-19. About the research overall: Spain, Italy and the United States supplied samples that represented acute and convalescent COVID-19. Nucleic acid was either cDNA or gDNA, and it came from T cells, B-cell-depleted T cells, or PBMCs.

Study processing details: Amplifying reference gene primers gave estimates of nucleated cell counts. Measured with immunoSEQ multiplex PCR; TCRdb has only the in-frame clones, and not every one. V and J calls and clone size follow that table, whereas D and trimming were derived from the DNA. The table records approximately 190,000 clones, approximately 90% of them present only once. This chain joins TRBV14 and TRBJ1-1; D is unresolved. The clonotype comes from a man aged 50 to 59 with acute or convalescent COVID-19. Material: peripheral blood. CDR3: CASSQSKNTEAFF. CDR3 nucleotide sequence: TGTGCCAGCAGCCAATCCAAGAACACTGAAGCTTTCTTT.